These T cell receptor beta chains were read from a single sample in a study of T cells in Graves' hyperthyroidism and ophthalmopathy. TCRdb processed the multiplex PCR reads anew with MiXCR; each CDR3 protein has one entry. The repertoire holds fewer than 450,000 distinct CDR3 sequences, with 11% to 15% as singletons. Sequencing was done on a sample of blood. All receptors come from a man aged 50-60 years with Graves' ophthalmopathy. CDR3s include the opening cysteine and the closing phenylalanine or tryptophan. D genes are given only for firm matches. The size of a clone is reported for some rows only, either as once, few or many, or as a class for expanded clones.

d_gene,j_gene,abundance,v_gene,CDR3nt,CDR3aa
-,TRBJ1-1,many,TRBV3-1,TGTGCCACCTCACAGGGCGGGAACACTGAAGCTTTCTTT,CATSQGGNTEAFF
TRBD2,TRBJ2-1,-,TRBV4-2,TGTGCCAGCAGCCAAGATCCCATTCGGACTAGCAGCAATGAGCAGTTCTTC,CASSQDPIRTSSNEQFF
-,TRBJ1-1,once,TRBV6-1,TGTGCCACCCAAATCCGGGGGCACGCTGAAGCTTTCTTT,CATQIRGHAEAFF
-,TRBJ2-2,-,TRBV29-1,TGCAGCGGGGGGCTAGGGGGGACCGGGGAGCTGTTTTTT,CSGGLGGTGELFF
-,TRBJ2-3,many,TRBV12-3/TRBV12-4,TGTGCCAGCACCCGACTGGGAATAAGCACAGATACGCAGTATTTT,CASTRLGISTDTQYF
-,TRBJ1-1,-,TRBV15,TGTGCCACCAGCAGAAGCCGGGGGAACACTGAAGCTTTCTTT,CATSRSRGNTEAFF
-,TRBJ2-3,many,TRBV6-1,TGTGCCAGCAGTCAGGGGATTTTTAGAACAGATACGCAGTATTTT,CASSQGIFRTDTQYF
-,TRBJ1-2,few,TRBV3-1,TGTGCCAGCAGCCCGGGGGGGGGGACGAGGTATGGCTACACCTTC,CASSPGGGTRYGYTF
TRBD1,TRBJ1-2,few,TRBV29-1,TGCAGCGCTGGCCAGGGGGACTATGGCTACACCTTC,CSAGQGDYGYTF
TRBD1,TRBJ1-2,few,TRBV7-8,TGTGCCAGCAGCCCATCCCTCACACTTCGACAGGGGGCTTTTTTTGGCTACACCTTC,CASSPSLTLRQGAFFGYTF
-,TRBJ2-5,few,TRBV29-1,TGCAGCGCAGAACAGGGACGACAAGAGACCCAGTACTTC,CSAEQGRQETQYF
TRBD1,TRBJ2-7,few,TRBV9,TGTGCCAGCAGCCAGGGACAGGGGACCTCCTACGAGCAGTACTTC,CASSQGQGTSYEQYF
-,TRBJ2-5,many,TRBV12-3/TRBV12-4,TGTGCCAGCAAGGGGCGGGGTTTCAGTAGGGAGACCCAGTACTTC,CASKGRGFSRETQYF
TRBD1,TRBJ2-1,few,TRBV29-1,TGCAGCGTTATAGACAGGGTGGTTGTCAATGAGCAGTTCTTC,CSVIDRVVVNEQFF
-,TRBJ1-1,many,TRBV5-8,TGTGCCAGCAGCTTGGATCCAAGTCATAAGGGTGGGCATTTTGACACTGAAGCTTTCTTT,CASSLDPSHKGGHFDTEAFF
-,TRBJ2-7,few,TRBV6-1,TGTGCCAGCACCCCGTCGGGGACACAAGGGCAGTACTTC,CASTPSGTQGQYF
TRBD1,TRBJ1-2,few,TRBV19,TGTGCCAGTAGTACCGTAGACAGGGCAGGATATGGCTACACCTTC,CASSTVDRAGYGYTF
TRBD2,TRBJ2-3,many,TRBV5-1,TGCGCCAGCAGCTTACAATCTAGCGGGAGCACAGATACGCAGTATTTT,CASSLQSSGSTDTQYF
-,TRBJ2-2,many,TRBV2,TGTGCCAGCAGTGAAAGGTTCGGCGGGACTGAGAACACCGGGGAGCTGTTTTTT,CASSERFGGTENTGELFF
TRBD1,TRBJ1-5,many,TRBV28,TGTGCCAGCAGATGGTCGACAGGGAATCAGCCCCAGCATTTT,CASRWSTGNQPQHF
-,TRBJ1-5,few,TRBV27,TGTGCCAGCAGTTTATCGAGGAGCAATCAGCCCCAGCATTTT,CASSLSRSNQPQHF
TRBD1,TRBJ2-3,few,TRBV28,TGTGCCAGCAGCCCCTACGGACAGGGGGGTCGACTTACGCAGTATTTT,CASSPYGQGGRLTQYF
TRBD1,TRBJ2-3,many,TRBV12-3/TRBV12-4,TGTGCCAGCAGTTTAATTGGGACAGCCGCACCAGATACGCAGTATTTT,CASSLIGTAAPDTQYF
-,TRBJ2-6,-,TRBV7-9,TGTGCCAGCAGTATTAGAACCGGGGGCGCAGGTGGGGCCAACGTCCTGACTTTC,CASSIRTGGAGGANVLTF
-,TRBJ2-3,many,TRBV30,TGTGCCTGGAGTGCGGGGACTCTAGTTCTGATCGATACGCAGTATTTT,CAWSAGTLVLIDTQYF
-,TRBJ2-7,many,TRBV7-9,TGTGCCAGCAGCCCCACCAGGTCCTACGAGCAGTACTTC,CASSPTRSYEQYF
TRBD1,TRBJ1-4,many,TRBV2,TGTGCCAGCAGCGCCACAGGGGACGGTGAAAAACTGTTTTTT,CASSATGDGEKLFF
-,TRBJ2-6,many,TRBV30,TGTGCCTACCAACAGGGAAAGGCCAACGTCCTGACTTTC,CAYQQGKANVLTF
TRBD2,TRBJ2-3,many,TRBV5-1,TGCGCCAGCAGCTCCCCCCAACTAGCGATCCCAGATACGCAGTATTTT,CASSSPQLAIPDTQYF
TRBD2,TRBJ2-3,-,TRBV24-1,TGTGCCACCAGTGATCCCCTAGCGGGTAGCAGCACAGATACGCAGTATTTT,CATSDPLAGSSTDTQYF
TRBD2,TRBJ2-7,-,TRBV7-8,TGTGCCAGCAGCCAGCCCGGGACTAGCTACGAGCAGTACTTC,CASSQPGTSYEQYF
-,TRBJ1-1,many,TRBV12-3/TRBV12-4,TGTGCCAGCTGCGCCCGGTTAATGACTGAAGCTTTCTTT,CASCARLMTEAFF
-,TRBJ1-1,-,TRBV15,TGTGCCACCAGCGGAGGGGTAACACCCCCTGAAGCTTTCTTT,CATSGGVTPPEAFF
TRBD2,TRBJ2-3,-,TRBV20-1,TGCAGTGCTACTAGCGGGAGGGAGTGGGGCACAGATACGCAGTATTTT,CSATSGREWGTDTQYF
-,TRBJ2-7,-,TRBV6-6,TGTGCCAGCAGTTACTCGAACAGGAAGACCTACGAGCAGTACTTC,CASSYSNRKTYEQYF
TRBD2,TRBJ2-1,many,TRBV18,TGTGCCAGCTCACCCCTAGCGGGGTTTGGGAATGAGCAGTTCTTC,CASSPLAGFGNEQFF
-,TRBJ2-1,many,TRBV13,TGTGCCAGCAGCCAAGGTGGCGGGGACCTGTACAATGAGCAGTTCTTC,CASSQGGGDLYNEQFF
TRBD1,TRBJ1-5,-,TRBV6-1,TGTGCCAGCAACCGGGACAGCTTGGGAAATCAGCCCCAGCATTTT,CASNRDSLGNQPQHF
-,TRBJ2-2,many,TRBV7-7,TGTGCTAGCAGCTTAAGAAGGGCAACCGGGGAGCTGTTTTTT,CASSLRRATGELFF
TRBD2,TRBJ2-5,many,TRBV7-8,TGTGCCAGCAGCTTATCATCTAGCGGGAGTGTGGTCGAGACCCAGTACTTC,CASSLSSSGSVVETQYF
TRBD1,TRBJ2-7,many,TRBV20-1,TGCAGTGCTAGACATCGGACAGGGGGCGCGGGGCAGTACTTC,CSARHRTGGAGQYF
-,TRBJ2-5,few,TRBV20-1,TGCAGTGCTAGAGATCCCCTAGCGAGATTCCAAGAGACCCAGTACTTC,CSARDPLARFQETQYF
-,TRBJ2-3,many,TRBV29-1,TGCAGCGTTACCAGGGTTGTGGTCTCAGATACGCAGTATTTT,CSVTRVVVSDTQYF
TRBD1,TRBJ2-1,many,TRBV5-1,TGCGCCAGCAGCTCAACAGGGGTTACCTACAATGAGCAGTTCTTC,CASSSTGVTYNEQFF
TRBD2,TRBJ2-5,many,TRBV2,TGTGCCAGCAGTGAATCTGTTAGCGGGAGAGGCATTGAGACCCAGTACTTC,CASSESVSGRGIETQYF
-,TRBJ1-5,many,TRBV3-1,TGTGCCAGCAGCCCAGCCGGCAGGGGCAATCAGCCCCAGCATTTT,CASSPAGRGNQPQHF
TRBD1,TRBJ2-7,-,TRBV20-1,TGCAGTGCTGGACAGGGGGCACCCTACGAGCAGTACTTC,CSAGQGAPYEQYF
-,TRBJ2-3,few,TRBV5-1,TGCGCCAGCAGCACCGGACTGGAAGACACAGATACGCAGTATTTT,CASSTGLEDTDTQYF
TRBD2,TRBJ2-3,many,TRBV3-1,TGTGCCAGCAGCCGCGGGGGGTATACAGATACGCAGTATTTT,CASSRGGYTDTQYF
-,TRBJ1-2,-,TRBV27,TGTGCCAGCAGTGAAGGCAGGGAGTCAGCTGGCTACACCTTC,CASSEGRESAGYTF
-,TRBJ2-1,-,TRBV2,TGTGCCAGCAGTGTACTAGGGCGGGGTGAGCAGTTCTTC,CASSVLGRGEQFF
-,TRBJ2-1,few,TRBV4-2,TGTGCCAGCAGCCAAGTTCTCTCCAACATAGCGGAGGGCTCCTACAATGAGCAGTTCTTC,CASSQVLSNIAEGSYNEQFF
-,TRBJ2-2,many,TRBV28,TGTGCCAGCAGTTCGAGGGGTCCCGGACCCGGGGAGCTGTTTTTT,CASSSRGPGPGELFF